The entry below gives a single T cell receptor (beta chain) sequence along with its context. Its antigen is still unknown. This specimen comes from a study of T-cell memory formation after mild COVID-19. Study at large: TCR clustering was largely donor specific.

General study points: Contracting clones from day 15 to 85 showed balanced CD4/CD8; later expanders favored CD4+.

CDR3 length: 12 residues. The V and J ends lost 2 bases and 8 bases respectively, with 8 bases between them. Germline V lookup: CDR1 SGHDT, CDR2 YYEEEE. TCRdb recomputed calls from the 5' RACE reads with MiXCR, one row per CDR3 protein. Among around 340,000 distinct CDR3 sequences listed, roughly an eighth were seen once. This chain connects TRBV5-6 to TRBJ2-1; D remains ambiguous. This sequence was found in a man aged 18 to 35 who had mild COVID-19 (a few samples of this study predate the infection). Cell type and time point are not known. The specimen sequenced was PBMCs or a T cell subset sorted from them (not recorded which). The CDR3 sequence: CASSFQSHEQFF. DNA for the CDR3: TGTGCCAGCAGCTTTCAGAGCCATGAGCAGTTCTTC.